Listed below are T cell receptor beta chains from one sample, sequenced in a study of identifying expanded T cells in peripheral blood. Libraries were prepared by immunoSEQ multiplex PCR; TCRdb keeps only in-frame clonotypes and omits some of them. The sample consists of about 81,000 clones, about 83% of them appearing once. Sequenced input: blood. The receptors shown here come from a person aged 18-69 years in good health. CDR3s include the opening cysteine and the closing phenylalanine or tryptophan. The order of the fields is V gene, D gene, clone size, J gene, CDR3 length, CDR3 protein, CDR3 DNA. D genes are given only for firm matches. Part of the rows lack a size; the others show once, few, many or a class for expanded clones.

v_gene: TRBV19; d_gene: .; abundance: .; j_gene: TRBJ1-3; len: 14; CDR3aa: CASSSQNPGNTIYF; CDR3nt: TGTGCCAGTAGTTCACAGAACCCTGGAAACACCATATATTTT
v_gene: TRBV11-2; d_gene: TRBD1; abundance: .; j_gene: TRBJ1-3; len: 15; CDR3aa: CASSLADRDGNTIYF; CDR3nt: TGTGCCAGCAGCTTAGCGGACAGGGACGGAAACACCATATATTTT
v_gene: TRBV5-1; d_gene: .; abundance: .; j_gene: TRBJ1-4; len: 14; CDR3aa: CASSVQGSGEKLFF; CDR3nt: TGCGCCAGCAGCGTACAGGGTTCAGGTGAAAAACTGTTTTTT
v_gene: TRBV13; d_gene: .; abundance: .; j_gene: TRBJ2-3; len: 17; CDR3aa: CASSLLMGASGTDTQYF; CDR3nt: TGTGCCAGCAGCTTATTAATGGGGGCTAGCGGTACAGATACGCAGTATTTT
v_gene: TRBV28; d_gene: .; abundance: few; j_gene: TRBJ2-3; len: 11; CDR3aa: CASLGGDTQYF; CDR3nt: TGTGCCAGTCTCGGAGGGGATACGCAGTATTTT
v_gene: TRBV27; d_gene: .; abundance: .; j_gene: TRBJ2-2; len: 14; CDR3aa: CASTRGANTGELFF; CDR3nt: TGTGCCAGCACCCGGGGCGCGAACACCGGGGAGCTGTTTTTT
v_gene: TRBV4-1; d_gene: TRBD1; abundance: .; j_gene: TRBJ1-1; len: 14; CDR3aa: CASSQEWGQGVAFF; CDR3nt: TGCGCCAGCAGCCAAGAATGGGGACAGGGGGTGGCTTTCTTT
v_gene: TRBV27; d_gene: .; abundance: .; j_gene: TRBJ2-3; len: 13; CDR3aa: CASSRGLPDTQYF; CDR3nt: TGTGCCAGCAGCCGGGGACTCCCTGATACGCAGTATTTT
v_gene: TRBV7-9; d_gene: .; abundance: .; j_gene: TRBJ2-7; len: 13; CDR3aa: CASSLIAENEQYF; CDR3nt: TGTGCCAGCAGCTTGATAGCTGAGAACGAGCAGTACTTC
v_gene: TRBV27; d_gene: .; abundance: .; j_gene: TRBJ2-5; len: 14; CDR3aa: CASSLSGGLETQYF; CDR3nt: TGTGCCAGCAGTTTGTCGGGGGGCTTGGAGACCCAGTACTTC
v_gene: TRBV5-1; d_gene: TRBD1; abundance: .; j_gene: TRBJ2-2; len: 16; CDR3aa: CASTLGTAVGTGELFF; CDR3nt: TGCGCCAGCACGCTAGGGACAGCTGTCGGCACCGGGGAGCTGTTTTTT
v_gene: TRBV27; d_gene: .; abundance: .; j_gene: TRBJ1-5; len: 13; CDR3aa: CASSLSKIQPQHF; CDR3nt: TGTGCCAGCAGTCTATCTAAAATTCAGCCCCAGCATTTT
v_gene: TRBV5-1; d_gene: .; abundance: .; j_gene: TRBJ2-3; len: 15; CDR3aa: CASSPLGGHTDTQYF; CDR3nt: TGCGCCAGCAGCCCACTTGGGGGGCACACAGATACGCAGTATTTT
v_gene: TRBV7-8; d_gene: .; abundance: .; j_gene: TRBJ2-3; len: 16; CDR3aa: CASSLARGLSTDTQYF; CDR3nt: TGTGCCAGCAGCTTAGCGCGCGGGTTAAGCACAGATACGCAGTATTTT
v_gene: TRBV4-1; d_gene: TRBD1; abundance: .; j_gene: TRBJ2-5; len: 13; CDR3aa: CAKVAGGQETQYF; CDR3nt: TGCGCCAAAGTGGCAGGGGGCCAAGAGACCCAGTACTTC
v_gene: TRBV7-2; d_gene: .; abundance: .; j_gene: TRBJ1-1; len: 13; CDR3aa: CASSLRVGTEAFF; CDR3nt: TGTGCCAGCAGCTTGAGGGTGGGCACTGAAGCTTTCTTT
v_gene: TRBV28; d_gene: .; abundance: .; j_gene: TRBJ1-2; len: 14; CDR3aa: CASSWMGKSYGYTF; CDR3nt: TGTGCCAGCAGTTGGATGGGGAAGAGCTATGGCTACACCTTC
v_gene: TRBV6-4; d_gene: TRBD2; abundance: .; j_gene: TRBJ2-1; len: 14; CDR3aa: CASSREASYNEQFF; CDR3nt: TGTGCCAGCAGTCGGGAGGCCTCCTACAATGAGCAGTTCTTC
v_gene: TRBV7-2; d_gene: .; abundance: .; j_gene: TRBJ1-2; len: 15; CDR3aa: CASSPKVQGGYGYTF; CDR3nt: TGTGCCAGCAGCCCCAAGGTACAGGGAGGCTATGGCTACACCTTC
v_gene: TRBV13; d_gene: TRBD2; abundance: once; j_gene: TRBJ2-3; len: 15; CDR3aa: CASSVLAGVSDTQYF; CDR3nt: TGTGCCAGCAGCGTGTTAGCGGGAGTTTCGGATACGCAGTATTTT
v_gene: TRBV28; d_gene: TRBD2; abundance: once; j_gene: TRBJ2-3; len: 17; CDR3aa: CASITSGLAGTTDTQYF; CDR3nt: TGTGCCAGCATAACATCCGGACTAGCGGGAACCACAGATACGCAGTATTTT
v_gene: TRBV6-6; d_gene: TRBD1; abundance: few; j_gene: TRBJ1-5; len: 16; CDR3aa: CASSYSRGFSNQPQHF; CDR3nt: TGTGCCAGCAGTTACTCCAGGGGGTTTAGCAATCAGCCCCAGCATTTT
v_gene: TRBV7-9; d_gene: .; abundance: .; j_gene: TRBJ2-1; len: 15; CDR3aa: CASSLSSGSYNEQFF; CDR3nt: TGTGCCAGCAGCTTATCCAGCGGGTCGTACAATGAGCAGTTCTTC
v_gene: TRBV2; d_gene: .; abundance: .; j_gene: TRBJ2-7; len: 14; CDR3aa: CASSKRDGSYEQYF; CDR3nt: TGTGCCAGCAGTAAGAGGGACGGCTCCTACGAGCAGTACTTC
v_gene: TRBV7-9; d_gene: .; abundance: .; j_gene: TRBJ1-3; len: 14; CDR3aa: CASSRSSSGNTIYF; CDR3nt: TGTGCCAGCAGTAGGAGTAGCTCTGGAAACACCATATATTTT
v_gene: TRBV7-3; d_gene: .; abundance: .; j_gene: TRBJ2-1; len: 15; CDR3aa: CASSLSWGTYNEQFF; CDR3nt: TGTGCCAGCAGCTTAAGTTGGGGTACCTACAATGAGCAGTTCTTC
v_gene: TRBV7-3; d_gene: TRBD2; abundance: .; j_gene: TRBJ2-3; len: 16; CDR3aa: CASSLLAGGSTDTQYF; CDR3nt: TGTGCCAGCAGCTTATTAGCGGGGGGTAGCACAGATACGCAGTATTTT
v_gene: TRBV15; d_gene: .; abundance: .; j_gene: TRBJ1-1; len: 16; CDR3aa: CATSRARGRAITEAFF; CDR3nt: TGTGCCACCAGCAGAGCTAGGGGGAGGGCGATCACTGAAGCTTTCTTT
v_gene: TRBV14; d_gene: .; abundance: .; j_gene: TRBJ2-7; len: 14; CDR3aa: CASSQEIGYYEQYF; CDR3nt: TGTGCCAGCAGCCAAGAAATCGGATACTACGAGCAGTACTTC
v_gene: TRBV19; d_gene: .; abundance: .; j_gene: TRBJ1-1; len: 13; CDR3aa: CASKTGANTEAFF; CDR3nt: TGTGCCAGCAAAACGGGGGCGAACACTGAAGCTTTCTTT
v_gene: TRBV5-1; d_gene: .; abundance: .; j_gene: TRBJ1-1; len: 13; CDR3aa: CASRPTGNTEAFF; CDR3nt: TGCGCCAGCAGGCCGACAGGGAACACTGAAGCTTTCTTT
v_gene: TRBV10-3; d_gene: .; abundance: .; j_gene: TRBJ2-7; len: 14; CDR3aa: CATQGRESFGEQYF; CDR3nt: TGTGCCACCCAAGGTCGGGAGAGCTTCGGGGAGCAGTACTTC
v_gene: TRBV9; d_gene: TRBD2; abundance: .; j_gene: TRBJ2-3; len: 15; CDR3aa: CASSVPGLADHTQYF; CDR3nt: TGTGCCAGCAGCGTACCGGGACTAGCGGACCATACGCAGTATTTT
v_gene: TRBV7-2; d_gene: .; abundance: .; j_gene: TRBJ2-7; len: 15; CDR3aa: CASSLTRLLGGEQYF; CDR3nt: TGTGCCAGCAGCTTAACCCGGTTGCTTGGGGGCGAGCAGTACTTC
v_gene: TRBV2; d_gene: TRBD1; abundance: .; j_gene: TRBJ2-2; len: 16; CDR3aa: CASSEWGQGGTGELFF; CDR3nt: TGTGCCAGCAGTGAATGGGGACAGGGAGGCACCGGGGAGCTGTTTTTT
v_gene: TRBV5-4; d_gene: TRBD2; abundance: .; j_gene: TRBJ2-7; len: 18; CDR3aa: CASSSTEPGLAGFYEQYF; CDR3nt: TGTGCCAGCAGCTCGACCGAACCGGGACTAGCGGGATTTTACGAGCAGTACTTC
v_gene: TRBV20-1; d_gene: .; abundance: .; j_gene: TRBJ2-1; len: 10; CDR3aa: CSAYENEQFF; CDR3nt: TGCAGTGCTTATGAGAATGAGCAGTTCTTC
v_gene: TRBV7-6; d_gene: TRBD2; abundance: .; j_gene: TRBJ2-1; len: 13; CDR3aa: CASSPGGAGGEFF; CDR3nt: TGTGCCAGCAGCCCAGGAGGAGCGGGGGGGGAGTTCTTC
v_gene: TRBV5-8; d_gene: TRBD2; abundance: .; j_gene: TRBJ2-1; len: 15; CDR3aa: CASSLGLAGFYEQFF; CDR3nt: TGTGCCAGCAGCTTGGGCCTAGCGGGCTTTTATGAGCAGTTCTTC
v_gene: TRBV11-2; d_gene: TRBD2; abundance: .; j_gene: TRBJ2-7; len: 16; CDR3aa: CASSTGTSGRTYEQYF; CDR3nt: TGTGCCAGCAGCACCGGGACTAGCGGGAGGACGTACGAGCAGTACTTC
v_gene: TRBV6-5; d_gene: .; abundance: .; j_gene: TRBJ2-1; len: 13; CDR3aa: CASTQAGYNEQFF; CDR3nt: TGTGCCAGCACCCAGGCGGGTTACAATGAGCAGTTCTTC
v_gene: TRBV14; d_gene: .; abundance: once; j_gene: TRBJ2-5; len: 14; CDR3aa: CASSPLGWEETQYF; CDR3nt: TGTGCCAGCAGCCCCCTTGGATGGGAAGAGACCCAGTACTTC
v_gene: TRBV5-6; d_gene: .; abundance: .; j_gene: TRBJ1-4; len: 16; CDR3aa: CASQEQGRATNEKLFF; CDR3nt: TGTGCCAGCCAGGAGCAGGGACGGGCAACTAATGAAAAACTGTTTTTT